A selection of T cell receptor beta chains follows, all from one sample in a study of T cell changes during pregnancy in multiple sclerosis. Method: immunoSEQ multiplex PCR; TCRdb's copy keeps in-frame clones and lacks some. The sample has tens of thousands of clones, about 93% seen once. This specimen was CD8+ T cells from peripheral blood mononuclear cells, taken after pregnancy. All receptors come from a female donor with multiple sclerosis, enrolled in a pregnancy study. Each CDR3 is given with its conserved first and last residue. A D gene is named only where the DNA matches it firmly.

D gene,V gene,J gene,CDR3 protein,CDR3 DNA
-,TRBV7-8,TRBJ2-3,CASSPSPRETDTQYF,TGTGCCAGCAGCCCAAGCCCGAGGGAGACAGATACGCAGTATTTT
TRBD1,TRBV5-4,TRBJ1-1,CASSLQGANTEAFF,TGTGCCAGCAGTTTACAGGGGGCGAACACTGAAGCTTTCTTT
-,TRBV4-3,TRBJ1-2,CASSQTLLNPDGYTF,TGCGCCAGCAGCCAGACATTGCTCAACCCTGATGGCTACACCTTC
-,TRBV13,TRBJ2-1,CASSWTGTPYNEQFF,TGTGCCAGCAGCTGGACCGGGACACCCTACAATGAGCAGTTCTTC
-,TRBV18,TRBJ1-2,CASSPVHPGENYGYTF,TGTGCCAGCTCACCAGTCCACCCGGGGGAAAACTATGGCTACACCTTC
TRBD1,TRBV5-6,TRBJ2-2,CASSSYLRDRGYTGELFF,TGTGCCAGCAGCTCCTATCTTAGGGACAGGGGGTACACCGGGGAGCTGTTTTTT
-,TRBV7-3,TRBJ1-5,CASSLTAGANQPQHF,TGTGCCAGCAGCTTAACGGCTGGGGCGAATCAGCCCCAGCATTTT
-,TRBV19,TRBJ1-1,CASSIAEYTEAFF,TGTGCCAGTAGTATAGCTGAGTACACTGAAGCTTTCTTT
TRBD2,TRBV7-2,TRBJ2-7,CASSEVAGNRYEQYF,TGTGCCAGCAGTGAAGTAGCGGGGAACCGCTACGAGCAGTACTTC
TRBD1,TRBV5-1,TRBJ2-7,CASSHGDRSPDEQYF,TGCGCCAGCAGCCACGGGGACAGGTCGCCCGACGAGCAGTACTTC